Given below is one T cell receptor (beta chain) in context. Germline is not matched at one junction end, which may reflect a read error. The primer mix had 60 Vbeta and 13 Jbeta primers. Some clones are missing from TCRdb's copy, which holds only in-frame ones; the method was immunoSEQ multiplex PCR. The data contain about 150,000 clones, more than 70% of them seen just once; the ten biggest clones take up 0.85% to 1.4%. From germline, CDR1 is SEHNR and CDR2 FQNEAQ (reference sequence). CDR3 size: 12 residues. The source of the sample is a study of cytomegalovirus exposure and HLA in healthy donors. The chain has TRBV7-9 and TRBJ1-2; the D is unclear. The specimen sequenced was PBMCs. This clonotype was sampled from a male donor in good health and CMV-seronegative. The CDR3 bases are TGTTCCAGCAGCTACGGGCCGGGAGGCTACACCTTC. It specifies CSSSYGPGGYTF.